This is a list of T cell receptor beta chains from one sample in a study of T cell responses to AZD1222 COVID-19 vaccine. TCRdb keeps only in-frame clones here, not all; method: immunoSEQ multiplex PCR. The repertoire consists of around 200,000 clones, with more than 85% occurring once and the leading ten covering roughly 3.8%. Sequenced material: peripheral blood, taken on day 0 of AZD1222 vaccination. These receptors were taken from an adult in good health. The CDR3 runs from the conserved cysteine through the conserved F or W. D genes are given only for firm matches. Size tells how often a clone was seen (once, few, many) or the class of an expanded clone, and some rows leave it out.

CDR3nt: TGTGCCAGTAGTGCACAGGGTACCCAGCCCCAGCATTTT
CDR3aa: CASSAQGTQPQHF
d_gene: .
v_gene: TRBV19
abundance: .
j_gene: TRBJ1-5

CDR3nt: TGCGCCAGCAGCTTGGCCCGGGGGCCAGAGACCCAGTACTTC
CDR3aa: CASSLARGPETQYF
d_gene: .
v_gene: TRBV5-1
abundance: .
j_gene: TRBJ2-5

CDR3nt: TGTGCCAGCTCACCGGGACTAGTTTACGGTGAGCAGTTCTTC
CDR3aa: CASSPGLVYGEQFF
d_gene: TRBD2
v_gene: TRBV18
abundance: .
j_gene: TRBJ2-1

CDR3nt: TGTGCCAGCAGTACGGGACACCCTAGCAATCAGCCCCAGCATTTT
CDR3aa: CASSTGHPSNQPQHF
d_gene: .
v_gene: TRBV2
abundance: once
j_gene: TRBJ1-5

CDR3nt: TGTGCCAGCAGTTTTTATAAGGGCCGACCTGAAGCTTTCTTT
CDR3aa: CASSFYKGRPEAFF
d_gene: .
v_gene: TRBV6-5
abundance: .
j_gene: TRBJ1-1

CDR3nt: TGTGCCAGCAGCGTAGGGACATACCAAGAGACCCAGTACTTC
CDR3aa: CASSVGTYQETQYF
d_gene: .
v_gene: TRBV9
abundance: .
j_gene: TRBJ2-5

CDR3nt: TGCGCCAGCAGCCTCAGGGGGGGAGGCGGCTACACCTTC
CDR3aa: CASSLRGGGGYTF
d_gene: TRBD1
v_gene: TRBV4-1
abundance: .
j_gene: TRBJ1-2

CDR3nt: TGTGCCAGCAGTTTGACAGGGGTCTATGGCTACACCTTC
CDR3aa: CASSLTGVYGYTF
d_gene: TRBD1
v_gene: TRBV12-3/TRBV12-4
abundance: .
j_gene: TRBJ1-2

CDR3nt: TGTGCCAGCAGCGTCAGGGTAACGAACACCGGGGAGCTGTTTTTT
CDR3aa: CASSVRVTNTGELFF
d_gene: .
v_gene: TRBV4-2
abundance: .
j_gene: TRBJ2-2

CDR3nt: TGTGCCAGCAGCCAAGCGTTCGCAGGTTCGCTTTCCTACAATGAGCAGTTCTTC
CDR3aa: CASSQAFAGSLSYNEQFF
d_gene: .
v_gene: TRBV3-1/TRBV3-2
abundance: .
j_gene: TRBJ2-1

CDR3nt: TGCGCCAGCAGCCCTGGGACTAGCGCGCGGGAGGAGCAGTACTTC
CDR3aa: CASSPGTSAREEQYF
d_gene: TRBD2
v_gene: TRBV5-1
abundance: .
j_gene: TRBJ2-7

CDR3nt: TGTGCCAGTACCCGGGACAGGGGTCGGAATGAAAAACTGTTTTTT
CDR3aa: CASTRDRGRNEKLFF
d_gene: TRBD1
v_gene: TRBV19
abundance: .
j_gene: TRBJ1-4

CDR3nt: TGTGCCAGCAGCGGCCCCCTGCTCTCTGGGGCCAACGTCCTGACTTTC
CDR3aa: CASSGPLLSGANVLTF
d_gene: .
v_gene: TRBV9
abundance: .
j_gene: TRBJ2-6

CDR3nt: TGTGCCAGCAGCCAAGTGGGGACGGGGGAGTTCTTC
CDR3aa: CASSQVGTGEFF
d_gene: .
v_gene: TRBV3-1/TRBV3-2
abundance: .
j_gene: TRBJ2-1

CDR3nt: TGCGCCAGCAGCCTATTAGCGGGGGGCTCCCGCTGGGCCACCAATGAGCAGTTCTTC
CDR3aa: CASSLLAGGSRWATNEQFF
d_gene: TRBD2
v_gene: TRBV5-1
abundance: .
j_gene: TRBJ2-1

CDR3nt: TGCGCCAGCAGCTTAGAGCGGGATGGCGGGGAGCTGTTTTTT
CDR3aa: CASSLERDGGELFF
d_gene: TRBD2
v_gene: TRBV5-1
abundance: .
j_gene: TRBJ2-2

CDR3nt: TGTGCCTGGAGTGTAACCGGGACCCTTGAAAGGCATAATTCACCCCTCCACTTT
CDR3aa: CAWSVTGTLERHNSPLHF
d_gene: .
v_gene: TRBV30
abundance: .
j_gene: TRBJ1-6

CDR3nt: TGTGCCTGGACGATAACTGAAGCTTTCTTT
CDR3aa: CAWTITEAFF
d_gene: .
v_gene: TRBV30
abundance: .
j_gene: TRBJ1-1

CDR3nt: TGTGCCAGCAGGGAGACAGAAGGTCTAATTCAGCCCCAGCATTTT
CDR3aa: CASRETEGLIQPQHF
d_gene: .
v_gene: TRBV6-5
abundance: .
j_gene: TRBJ1-5

CDR3nt: TGTGCCAGCAGCTCTAGCGGGATCCCTCTCAATGAGCAGTTCTTC
CDR3aa: CASSSSGIPLNEQFF
d_gene: TRBD2
v_gene: TRBV5-4
abundance: .
j_gene: TRBJ2-1

CDR3nt: TGTGCCAGCTCACCGTACCAGGGGCGGAACGCCGGGGAGCTGTTTTTT
CDR3aa: CASSPYQGRNAGELFF
d_gene: .
v_gene: TRBV18
abundance: .
j_gene: TRBJ2-2

CDR3nt: TGTGCCAGCAGCGTTCAGGGACAGGGCGGCTATGGCTACACCTTC
CDR3aa: CASSVQGQGGYGYTF
d_gene: TRBD1
v_gene: TRBV16
abundance: .
j_gene: TRBJ1-2

CDR3nt: TGCGCCAGCAGCGACCAAGGGGGCGATAATTCACCCCTCCACTTT
CDR3aa: CASSDQGGDNSPLHF
d_gene: TRBD1
v_gene: TRBV5-1
abundance: .
j_gene: TRBJ1-6

CDR3nt: TGCGCCAGCAGCGGGGAGGAGGGGCCGGTTCGGGGCTACACCTTC
CDR3aa: CASSGEEGPVRGYTF
d_gene: .
v_gene: TRBV5-1
abundance: once
j_gene: TRBJ1-2

CDR3nt: TGTGCCAGCAGCGCGTCCGGGGAGCTGTTTTTT
CDR3aa: CASSASGELFF
d_gene: .
v_gene: TRBV3-1/TRBV3-2
abundance: .
j_gene: TRBJ2-2

CDR3nt: TGTGCCAGCAGCTCTGGGACGACCCGCGGCAAATCGGAGCAGTTCTTC
CDR3aa: CASSSGTTRGKSEQFF
d_gene: .
v_gene: TRBV11-3
abundance: .
j_gene: TRBJ2-1